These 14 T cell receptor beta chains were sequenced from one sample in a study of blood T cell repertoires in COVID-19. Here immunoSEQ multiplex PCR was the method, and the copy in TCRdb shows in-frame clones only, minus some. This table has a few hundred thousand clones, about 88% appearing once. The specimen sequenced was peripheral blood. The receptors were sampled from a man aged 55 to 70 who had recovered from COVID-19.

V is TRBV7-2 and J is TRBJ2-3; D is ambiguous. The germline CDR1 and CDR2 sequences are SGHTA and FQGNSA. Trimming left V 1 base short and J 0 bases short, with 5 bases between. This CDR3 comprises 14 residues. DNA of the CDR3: TGTGCCAGCAGCTTAGAACGGAGCACAGATACGCAGTATTTT. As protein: CASSLERSTDTQYF.

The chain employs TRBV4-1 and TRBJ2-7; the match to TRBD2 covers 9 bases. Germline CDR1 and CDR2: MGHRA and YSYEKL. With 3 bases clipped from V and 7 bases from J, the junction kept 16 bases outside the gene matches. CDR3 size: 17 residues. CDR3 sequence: CASSQPSGGGGAREQYF. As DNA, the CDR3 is TGCGCCAGCAGCCAGCCTTCGGGCGGCGGGGGGGCCAGAGAGCAGTACTTC.

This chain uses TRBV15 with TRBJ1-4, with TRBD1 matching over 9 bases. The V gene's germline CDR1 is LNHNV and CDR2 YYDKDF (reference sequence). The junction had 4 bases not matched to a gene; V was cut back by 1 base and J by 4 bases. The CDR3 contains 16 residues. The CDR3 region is CATSRGGTGLNEKLFF. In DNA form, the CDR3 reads TGTGCCACCAGCAGAGGCGGGACAGGGCTTAATGAAAAACTGTTTTTT.

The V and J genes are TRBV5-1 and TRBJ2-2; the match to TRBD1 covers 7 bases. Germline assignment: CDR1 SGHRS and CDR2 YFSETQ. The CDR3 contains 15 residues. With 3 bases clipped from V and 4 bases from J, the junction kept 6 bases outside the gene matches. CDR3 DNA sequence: TGCGCCAGCAGCTCTATACAGGGGTCCACCGGGGAGCTGTTTTTT. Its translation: CASSSIQGSTGELFF.

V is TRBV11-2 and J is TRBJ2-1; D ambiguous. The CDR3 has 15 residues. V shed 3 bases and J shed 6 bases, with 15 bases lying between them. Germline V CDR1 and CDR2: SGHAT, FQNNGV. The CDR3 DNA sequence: TGTGCCAGCAGCTTCCCACTACCCCGCACCAATGAGCAGTTCTTC. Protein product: CASSFPLPRTNEQFF.

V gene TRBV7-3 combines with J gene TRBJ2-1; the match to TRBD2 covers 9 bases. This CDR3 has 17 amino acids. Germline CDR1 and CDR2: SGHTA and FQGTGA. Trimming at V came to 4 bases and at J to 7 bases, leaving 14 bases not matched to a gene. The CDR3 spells CASSSSGSGGLSNEQFF. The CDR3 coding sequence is TGTGCCAGCAGCTCCAGCGGGAGCGGGGGGCTGAGTAATGAGCAGTTCTTC.

The CDR3 sequence: CASSDRGDIADTQYF. CDR3 DNA: TGTGCCAGCAGTGACAGGGGAGATATCGCAGATACGCAGTATTTT. The chain links TRBV7-6 to TRBJ2-3, with 8 bases matching TRBD1. Germline-derived CDR1 and CDR2 are SGHVS and FNYEAQ. The V segment lost 6 bases and the J segment 4 bases; nucleotides outside the gene matches: 9. This CDR3 comprises 15 residues.

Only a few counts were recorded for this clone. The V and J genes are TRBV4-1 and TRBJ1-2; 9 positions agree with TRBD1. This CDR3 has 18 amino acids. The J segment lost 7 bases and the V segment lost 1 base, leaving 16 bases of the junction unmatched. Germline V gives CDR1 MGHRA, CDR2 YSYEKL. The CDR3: CASSQGAIVGTGMIGYTF. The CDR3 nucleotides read TGCGCCAGCAGCCAAGGTGCAATAGTGGGGACAGGGATGATTGGCTACACCTTC.

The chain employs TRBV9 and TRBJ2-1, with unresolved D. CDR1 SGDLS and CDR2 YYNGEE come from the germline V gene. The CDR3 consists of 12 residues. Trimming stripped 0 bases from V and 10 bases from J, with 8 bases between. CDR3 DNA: TGTGCCAGCAGCGTAGATCTGTCCGAGCAGTTCTTC. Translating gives CASSVDLSEQFF.

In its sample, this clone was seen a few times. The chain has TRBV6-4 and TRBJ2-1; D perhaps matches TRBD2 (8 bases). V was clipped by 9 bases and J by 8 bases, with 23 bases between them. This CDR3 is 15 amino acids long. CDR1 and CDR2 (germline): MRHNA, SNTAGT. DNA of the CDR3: TGTGCCAGACAGGGGAAGGCTAGCGGGTGGGATGAGCAGTTCTTC. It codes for CARQGKASGWDEQFF.

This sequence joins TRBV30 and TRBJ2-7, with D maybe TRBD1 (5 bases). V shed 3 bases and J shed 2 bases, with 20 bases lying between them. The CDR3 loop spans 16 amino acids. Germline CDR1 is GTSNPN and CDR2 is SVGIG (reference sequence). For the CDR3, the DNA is TGTGCCTGGAGGGTACGTGGGGCTCAGTTGACCTACGAGCAGTACTTC. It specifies CAWRVRGAQLTYEQYF.

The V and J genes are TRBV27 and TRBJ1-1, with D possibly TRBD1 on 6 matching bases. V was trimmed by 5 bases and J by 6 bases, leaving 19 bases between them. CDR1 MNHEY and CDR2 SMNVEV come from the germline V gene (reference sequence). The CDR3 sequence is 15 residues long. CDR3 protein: CASSTHREGGAEAFF. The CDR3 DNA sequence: TGTGCCAGCAGTACCCACAGGGAGGGGGGTGCTGAAGCTTTCTTT.

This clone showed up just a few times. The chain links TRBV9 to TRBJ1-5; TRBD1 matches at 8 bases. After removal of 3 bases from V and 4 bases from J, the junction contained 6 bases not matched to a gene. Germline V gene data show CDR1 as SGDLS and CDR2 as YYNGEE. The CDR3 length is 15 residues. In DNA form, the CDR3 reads TGTGCCAGCAGCGGACGACAGGGGCATAATCAGCCCCAGCATTTT. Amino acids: CASSGRQGHNQPQHF.

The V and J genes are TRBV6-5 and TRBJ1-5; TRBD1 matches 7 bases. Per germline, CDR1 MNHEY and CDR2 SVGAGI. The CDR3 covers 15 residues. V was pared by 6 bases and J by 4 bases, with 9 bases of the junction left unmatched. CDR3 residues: CASRTGPLLNQPQHF. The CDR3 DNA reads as TGTGCCAGCAGGACAGGGCCCCTACTTAATCAGCCCCAGCATTTT.